Included here is one T cell receptor (beta chain) sequence, with context. Antigen unknown. This entry comes from a study of a mutant IDH1 vaccine in newly diagnosed glioma. Looking at the study overall: Investigators started vaccination 4-6 weeks after radiotherapy alone, or with temozolomide cycles. Week 35 was assigned to visit V12, and week 47 was assigned to visit V13.

The CDR3 is 17 residues long. Trimming removed 4 bases from V and 1 base from J; junction bases left unmatched: 5. Germline V gene sequence: CDR1 ENHRY, CDR2 SYGVKD. Assay used: immunoSEQ multiplex PCR; TCRdb lists only in-frame clones, some missing. Among approximately 41,000 clones listed, roughly nine tenths were seen once. Indicated time point: week 35, safety follow-up. With topical imiquimod, each dose of the vaccine consisted of 300 ug of mutant IDH1 20-mer peptide. New IDH1-mutant, ATRX-lost WHO grade 3 or 4 astrocytomas occurred in donors. Study-wide results and limits: Top-clonotype changes in peripheral T cells seemed unrelated to pseudoprogression.

The V call is TRBV10-3, the J call TRBJ2-1; 12 bases align to TRBD2. The sample here was PBMCs, taken from a glioma patient whose treatment included an IDH1 peptide vaccine. This clonotype originated in a man aged 35 to 55 with glioma. CDR3: CAISGLAGAASYNEQFF. The CDR3 DNA follows: TGTGCCATCAGTGGACTAGCGGGAGCGGCGTCCTACAATGAGCAGTTCTTC.